The 4 T cell receptor beta chains below were found in one sample sequenced in a study of blood T cells in healthy people across ages. Using a J-beta primer mix together with a sample-barcoded 5' primer, a second PCR was run for roughly 7 to 12 cycles. TCRdb reprocessed the 5' RACE reads with MiXCR, giving one entry per CDR3 protein. The sample lists 750,000 to 950,000 distinct CDR3 sequences; about 48% were seen once. The sample taken for sequencing was blood. The receptors here all came from an older man in good health.

This CDR3 is CSVEDPSGFRFEQFF. CDR3 in DNA: TGCAGCGTTGAAGACCCTAGCGGATTTAGGTTTGAGCAGTTCTTC. The V and J genes are TRBV29-1 and TRBJ2-1, with 7 positions matching TRBD2. This CDR3 has 15 residues. Germline V CDR1 and CDR2: SQVTM, ANQGSEA. V was clipped by 0 bases and J by 9 bases; unmatched bases: 11.

The chain uses TRBV27 and TRBJ1-5; TRBD1 aligns across 7 bases. Germline V lookup: CDR1 MNHEY, CDR2 SMNVEV (reference sequence). The junction had 7 bases not matched to a gene; V was cut back by 6 bases and J by 8 bases. The CDR3 is 13 residues long. The CDR3 loop is CASSNRGAKPQHF. As DNA, the CDR3 is TGTGCCAGCAGCAACAGGGGTGCGAAGCCCCAGCATTTT.

The chain is built from TRBV10-3 and TRBJ2-5, with D perhaps TRBD1 or TRBD2 (6 bases each). Germline assignment: CDR1 ENHRY and CDR2 SYGVKD. V lost 3 bases and J 12 bases, leaving 14 bases between the germline ends. The CDR3 runs to 12 residues. The CDR3 here is CAISEGGPREYF. The DNA for the CDR3 is TGTGCCATCAGTGAAGGGGGGCCCAGGGAGTACTTC.

V and J are TRBV7-2 and TRBJ1-2; D is undetermined. CDR3 length: 16 residues. Germline V gene lookup returns CDR1 SGHTA and CDR2 FQGNSA. The V and J ends lost 0 bases and 0 bases respectively, with 11 bases between them. CDR3 sequence reads: CASSLAGPPANYGYTF. In DNA form, the CDR3 reads TGTGCCAGCAGCTTAGCCGGACCTCCAGCTAACTATGGCTACACCTTC.